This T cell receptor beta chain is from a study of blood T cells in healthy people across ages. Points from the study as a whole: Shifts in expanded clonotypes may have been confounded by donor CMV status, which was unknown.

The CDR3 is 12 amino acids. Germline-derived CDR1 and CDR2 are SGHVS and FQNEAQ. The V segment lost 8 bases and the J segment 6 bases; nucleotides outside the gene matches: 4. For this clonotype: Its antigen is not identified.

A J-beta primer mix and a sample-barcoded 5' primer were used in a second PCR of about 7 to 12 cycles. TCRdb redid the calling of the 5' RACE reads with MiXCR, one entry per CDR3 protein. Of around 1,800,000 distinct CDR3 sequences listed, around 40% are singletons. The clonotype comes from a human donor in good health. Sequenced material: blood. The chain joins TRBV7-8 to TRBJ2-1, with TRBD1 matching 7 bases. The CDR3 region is CASRDSPNEQFF. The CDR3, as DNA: TGTGCCAGCCGGGACAGTCCCAATGAGCAGTTCTTC.